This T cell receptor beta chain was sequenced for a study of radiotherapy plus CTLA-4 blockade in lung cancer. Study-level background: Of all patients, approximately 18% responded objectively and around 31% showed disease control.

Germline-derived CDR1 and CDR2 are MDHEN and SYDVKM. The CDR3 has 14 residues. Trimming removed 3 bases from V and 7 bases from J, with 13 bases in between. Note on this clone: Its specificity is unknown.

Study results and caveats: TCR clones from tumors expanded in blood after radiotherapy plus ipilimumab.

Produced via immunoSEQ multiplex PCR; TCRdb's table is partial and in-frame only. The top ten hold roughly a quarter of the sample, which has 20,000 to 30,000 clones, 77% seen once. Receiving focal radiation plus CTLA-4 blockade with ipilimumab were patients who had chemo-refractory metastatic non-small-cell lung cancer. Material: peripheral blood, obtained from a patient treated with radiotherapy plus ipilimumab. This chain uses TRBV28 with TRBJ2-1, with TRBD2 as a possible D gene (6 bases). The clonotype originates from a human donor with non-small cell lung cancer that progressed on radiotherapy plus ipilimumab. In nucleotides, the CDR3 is TGTGCCAGCAGTTTGATGCTTGGGAGGAATGAGCAGTTCTTC. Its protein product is CASSLMLGRNEQFF. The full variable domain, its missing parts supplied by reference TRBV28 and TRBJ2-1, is DVKVTQSSRYLVKRTGEKVFLECVQDMDHENMFWYRQDPGLGLRLIYFSYDVKMKEKGDIPEGYSVSREKKERFSLILESASTNQTSMYLCASSLMLGRNEQFFGPGTRLTVL.